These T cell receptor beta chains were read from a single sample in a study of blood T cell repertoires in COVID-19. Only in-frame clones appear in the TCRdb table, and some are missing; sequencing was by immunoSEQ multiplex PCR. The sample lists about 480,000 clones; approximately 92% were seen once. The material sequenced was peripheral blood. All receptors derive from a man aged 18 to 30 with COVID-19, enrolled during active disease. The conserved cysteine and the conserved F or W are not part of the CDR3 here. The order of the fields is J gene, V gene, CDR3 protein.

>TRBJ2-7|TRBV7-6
ASSQGGGQLAWEQY
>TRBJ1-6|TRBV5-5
ASSYENLYNSPLH
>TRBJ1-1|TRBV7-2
ASSLGMNTEAF
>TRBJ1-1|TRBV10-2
ASSAVNTEAF
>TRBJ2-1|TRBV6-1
ASSEEDIAGLAYNYNEQF
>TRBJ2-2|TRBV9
ASSVATSGLAGELF
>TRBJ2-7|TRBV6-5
ASRSGGGPLYEQY
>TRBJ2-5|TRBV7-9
ASSDGDRGKETQY
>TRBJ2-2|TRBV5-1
ASSFQIPGTSGRRSTGELF
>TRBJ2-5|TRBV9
ASSVDARETQY
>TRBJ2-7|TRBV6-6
ASSYIDRAYEQY
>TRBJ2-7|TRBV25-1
ASTDDYSYEQY
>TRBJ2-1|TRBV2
ASTLAGGSYNEQF